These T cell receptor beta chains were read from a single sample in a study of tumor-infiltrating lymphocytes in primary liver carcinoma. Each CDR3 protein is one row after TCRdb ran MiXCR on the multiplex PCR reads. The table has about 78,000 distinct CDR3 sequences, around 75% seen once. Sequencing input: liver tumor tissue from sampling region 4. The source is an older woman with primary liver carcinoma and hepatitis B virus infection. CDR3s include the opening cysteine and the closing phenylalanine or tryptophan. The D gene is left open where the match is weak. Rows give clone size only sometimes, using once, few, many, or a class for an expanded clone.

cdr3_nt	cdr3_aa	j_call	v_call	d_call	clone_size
TGTGCCAGGAGGTTTTCAGGGGGTAGCAATCAGCCCCAATATTTT	CARRFSGGSNQPQYF	TRBJ1-5	TRBV28	TRBD1	.
TGTGCCAGCAGTTTAGATCACGGGACCGAACCAAACCGTACCAAAAACATTCAGTACTTC	CASSLDHGTEPNRTKNIQYF	TRBJ2-4	TRBV11-2	.	once
TGTGCCAGCGGTTTAGTGGGGTTCTCCTACGAGCAATACTTC	CASGLVGFSYEQYF	TRBJ2-7	TRBV12-3/TRBV12-4	.	once
TGCAGCGTTGTGGAGCAGAGACGTAACACTGAAGCTGTCTTT	CSVVEQRRNTEAVF	TRBJ1-1	TRBV29-1	.	.
TGTGCCAGCAAAGCGACAGGGTATGCCTACGAGCAGTACTTC	CASKATGYAYEQYF	TRBJ2-7	TRBV6-1	TRBD1	.
TGTGCCAGCAGCTTAGGAGGGGAAGCTCTACGAGAGCAGTTCTTC	CASSLGGEALREQFF	TRBJ2-1	TRBV7-2	.	.
TGTGCCAGCAGTGATGCCATGGGGAGCGATCAAGGGACCCAGTACTTC	CASSDAMGSDQGTQYF	TRBJ2-5	TRBV25-1	.	.
TGTGCCAGCAGGGCCGACCCATCTGGGGAGACCCAGTACTTC	CASRADPSGETQYF	TRBJ2-5	TRBV2	.	few
TGTGCCAGTAGCTTAGGCAGCCTAGCGGGAAACAACGGGGAGCTGTTTTTT	CASSLGSLAGNNGELFF	TRBJ2-2	TRBV11-3	TRBD2	.
TGTGTCAGCAGCTTTCCCGGGACTAGCGGGACCAAAAACATTCAGTACTTT	CVSSFPGTSGTKNIQYF	TRBJ2-4	TRBV11-1	TRBD2	.
TGTGTCAGCAGTTTCTACGAGGCCCAGTACTTC	CVSSFYEAQYF	TRBJ2-5	TRBV12-3/TRBV12-4	.	.